These 22 T cell receptor beta chains originate from one sample sequenced in a study of OX40 agonist ivuxolimab in advanced cancers. The table came from immunoSEQ multiplex PCR; TCRdb's copy has only in-frame clones and leaves some out. The table shows some 70,000 clones, with 82% occurring only once. The source material was CD4+ or CD8+ T cells sorted from blood, sampled in a trial of the OX40 agonist ivuxolimab. The source of these receptors is an adult with an advanced solid tumor such as melanoma, head and neck, liver or kidney cancer.

The J gene is TRBJ1-2, the V gene TRBV4-3, with D unclear. The germline gives CDR1 LGHNA, CDR2 YSLEER. This CDR3 is 15 amino acids long. V dropped 0 bases and J dropped 1 base, with 9 bases sitting between them. The CDR3 bases are TGCGCCAGCAGCCAAGAAGGGAGGGTTAACTATGGCTACACCTTC. It specifies CASSQEGRVNYGYTF.

The table lists this clone with a few counts. Other DNA sequences from this sample encode an identical CDR3 as well. The V and J genes are TRBV7-9 and TRBJ1-2; D is perhaps TRBD1 (5 bases). The CDR3 has 12 residues. From germline, CDR1 is SEHNR and CDR2 FQNEAQ (reference sequence). V was shortened by 1 base and J by 7 bases, with 7 bases between the two germline ends. The DNA for the CDR3 is TGTGCCAGCAGCTTAGAAGGGGTTGGCTACACCTTC. Its translation: CASSLEGVGYTF. The variable domain in full, with the rest retrieved from reference TRBV7-9 and TRBJ1-2, is DTGVSQNPRHKITKRGQNVTFRCDPISEHNRLYWYRQTLGQGPEFLTYFQNEAQLEKSRLLSDRFSAERPKGSFSTLEIQRTEQGDSAMYLCASSLEGVGYTFGSGTRLTVV.

This chain connects TRBV10-2 to TRBJ2-5, with 8 bases lining up with TRBD2. V dropped 8 bases and J dropped 3; count of bases not matched to a gene: 17. Germline V gives CDR1 WSHSY, CDR2 SAAADI. The CDR3 has 17 amino acids. This CDR3 is CASPTSAKSGGEETQYF. The CDR3 DNA follows: TGCGCCAGCCCCACCTCGGCAAAAAGCGGGGGCGAAGAGACCCAGTACTTC.

V gene TRBV5-1 combines with J gene TRBJ2-1; 9 bases fit TRBD2. The CDR3 loop spans 16 amino acids. Germline CDR1 reads SGHRS; CDR2 reads YFSETQ. Trimming took 4 bases from V and 8 from J; bases not matched to a gene: 13. CDR3 region: CASSPGTSRAVDEQFF. The CDR3 coding sequence is TGCGCCAGCAGCCCCGGGACTAGCCGGGCTGTTGATGAGCAGTTCTTC.

The chain is built from TRBV28 and TRBJ1-5; D is unresolved. The germline V gene has CDR1 MDHEN and CDR2 SYDVKM. V was clipped by 6 bases and J by 0 bases, with 12 bases between them. The CDR3 has 15 residues. CDR3 residues: CASRGSGPSNQPQHF. The CDR3 coding sequence is TGTGCCAGCAGGGGGTCTGGACCTAGCAATCAGCCCCAGCATTTT.

V usage is TRBV6-5 and J usage is TRBJ1-1; D ambiguous. The CDR3 runs to 14 residues. Trimming stripped 5 bases from V and 1 base from J, with 11 bases between. CDR1 MNHEY and CDR2 SVGAGI come from the germline V gene. CDR3 DNA: TGTGCCAGCAGTGCTCGCCGGCCGAACACTGAAGCTTTCTTT. It is translated as CASSARRPNTEAFF.

The chain joins TRBV5-1 to TRBJ2-3; TRBD2 agrees at 9 bases. J gave up 0 bases and V 1 base, and 6 bases lay outside the gene matches. The germline CDR1 and CDR2 sequences are SGHRS and YFSETQ. The CDR3 covers 17 residues. CDR3 residues: CASSLKLAGSSTDTQYF. CDR3 DNA sequence: TGCGCCAGCAGCTTGAAACTAGCGGGTTCTAGCACAGATACGCAGTATTTT.

DNA for the CDR3: TGTGCCAGCAGCTTGGGACAGCTACCCTATGGCTACACCTTC. Translation gives CASSLGQLPYGYTF. The chain is built from TRBV5-6 and TRBJ1-2; D is possibly TRBD1 (5 bases). V was cut by 0 bases and J by 4 bases, with 10 bases left in between. The germline gives CDR1 SGHDT, CDR2 YYEEEE. CDR3 length equals 14 residues.

This CDR3 reads CASTRRGTRQDGYTF. The CDR3 DNA reads as TGTGCCAGTACCCGGCGTGGGACCAGGCAGGATGGCTACACCTTC. The V gene is TRBV19, the J gene TRBJ1-2; perhaps TRBD1 as D (5 bases). The CDR3 totals 15 residues. V was cut by 7 bases and J by 6 bases, with 21 bases left in between. Per the germline V gene, CDR1 is LNHDA and CDR2 is SQIVND (reference sequence).

This clone came up once. The V and J genes are TRBV4-1 and TRBJ2-1; 14 bases are a match to TRBD2. The CDR3 runs 16 residues. With V trimmed by 1 base and J by 9 bases, 5 bases remained unmatched. CDR1 is MGHRA and CDR2 is YSYEKL in the germline V gene. CDR3 nucleotides: TGCGCCAGCAGCCAAGTCCCGACTAGCGGGAGGGGTGAGCAGTTCTTC. Its translation: CASSQVPTSGRGEQFF.

The rearrangement uses TRBV18 and TRBJ2-1; either TRBD1 or TRBD2 may supply D (5 bases each). V shed 3 bases and J shed 6 bases, with 12 bases lying between them. In germline, CDR1 is KGHSH, CDR2 LQKENI. This CDR3 is built from 14 residues. CDR3 nucleotides: TGTGCCAGCTCACCTGGGGGATTTGGCAATGAGCAGTTCTTC. This translates into CASSPGGFGNEQFF.

The genes are TRBV28 and TRBJ2-3; D uncertain. Trimming cost V 3 bases and J 5 bases, with 6 bases left between them. The CDR3 is made up of 12 amino acids. The germline gives CDR1 MDHEN, CDR2 SYDVKM. In DNA, the CDR3 is TGTGCCAGCAGTTTGACAAAAGATACGCAGTATTTT. Translation: CASSLTKDTQYF.

This chain joins TRBV28 and TRBJ2-4; D ambiguous. Per germline, CDR1 MDHEN and CDR2 SYDVKM. This CDR3 has 13 amino acids. Trimming shortened V by 7 bases and J by 5 bases, and 12 bases separated the two germline ends. This CDR3 is CASNLRRENIQYF. The DNA for the CDR3 is TGTGCCAGCAACCTTCGACGGGAAAACATTCAGTACTTC.

This chain uses TRBV7-2 with TRBJ2-5; D is uncertain. Germline lookup yields CDR1 SGHTA and CDR2 FQGNSA. V was cut by 0 bases and J by 4 bases, with 6 bases left in between. The CDR3 has 13 amino acids. This chain's CDR3 is CASSLADVETQYF. In nucleotides, the CDR3 is TGTGCCAGCAGCTTAGCGGACGTAGAGACCCAGTACTTC.

The chain joins TRBV18 to TRBJ2-3; no definite D call. The CDR3 length is 13 residues. Trimming left V 3 bases short and J 2 bases short, with 6 bases between. CDR1 is KGHSH and CDR2 is LQKENI in the germline V gene. The CDR3 is CASSPVATDTQYF. The CDR3, as DNA: TGTGCCAGCTCACCGGTAGCCACAGATACGCAGTATTTT.

V is TRBV11-2 and J is TRBJ1-5; no reliable D call. This CDR3 has 15 amino acids. Germline V gives CDR1 SGHAT, CDR2 FQNNGV. Deletions cut 1 base from V and 5 bases from J, with 12 bases between. The CDR3 here is CASSLGSGPYQPQHF. The DNA of the CDR3 is TGTGCCAGCAGCTTAGGGTCCGGGCCATATCAGCCCCAGCATTTT.

The rearrangement links TRBV29-1 to TRBJ1-6, with 8 nucleotides matching TRBD1. The CDR3 is 13 residues long. With V trimmed by 6 bases and J by 10 bases, 8 bases remained unmatched. Per the germline V gene, CDR1 is SQVTM and CDR2 is ANQGSEA. Here the CDR3 reads CSVADRDGSPLHF. The CDR3 DNA reads TGCAGCGTAGCGGACAGGGATGGATCACCCCTCCACTTT.

This chain uses TRBV21-1 with TRBJ2-1; the table assigns TRBD2, which was not confirmed against the DNA. TRBV21-1 is deemed a pseudogene. The CDR3 contains 17 residues. For the CDR3, the DNA is TGTGCCAGCAGGGGTCAGCTAGCTACACCATCCGACAATGAGCAGTTCTTC. The encoded protein is CASRGQLATPSDNEQFF.

This clone was recorded a few times. The gene calls are TRBV14 and TRBJ2-7, with TRBD1 identical over 8 bases. This CDR3 spans 14 amino acids. The germline CDR1 and CDR2 sequences are SGHDN and FVKESK. V trimming: 4 bases; J trimming: 3 bases; junction bases outside the gene matches: 5. The DNA for the CDR3 is TGTGCCAGCAGCCCACGGACAGGGAACTACGAGCAGTACTTC. It translates to CASSPRTGNYEQYF.

This chain uses TRBV2 with TRBJ1-2; D may be TRBD1 (5 bases). Germline V gene lookup returns CDR1 SNHLY and CDR2 FYNNEI. V gave up 3 bases and J gave up 3 bases, with 17 bases separating them. The CDR3 runs to 16 residues. The DNA for the CDR3 is TGTGCCAGCAGTGATGCGGTGGGGCGATCGGACTATGGCTACACCTTC. It encodes CASSDAVGRSDYGYTF.

DNA for the CDR3: TGCGCCAGCAGACCCGACATCTCTGGAAACACCATATATTTT. Translating gives CASRPDISGNTIYF. The chain couples TRBV10-1 to TRBJ1-3; D unresolved. This CDR3 has 14 residues. V lost 6 bases, J lost 0 bases, and 9 bases lay in between. Germline CDR1 is WNHNN and CDR2 is SYGVQD (reference sequence).

The rearrangement links TRBV5-8 to TRBJ2-1; D gene unclear. Germline V lookup: CDR1 SGHTS, CDR2 YDEGEE. V shed 6 bases and J shed 8 bases, with 9 bases lying between them. The CDR3 contains 11 residues. CDR3 sequence reads: CASTDFHEQFF. The CDR3 bases are TGTGCCAGCACCGATTTCCATGAGCAGTTCTTC.